What follows describes a single T cell receptor beta chain. The sample belongs to a study of technical replicates of blood from several donors. Sequencing used immunoSEQ multiplex PCR; TCRdb keeps in-frame clones, though not all of them. The sample holds roughly 80,000 clones; roughly 93% are singletons and the top ten take roughly 0.25%. CDR3 length: 15 residues. Germline V lookup: CDR1 LNHDA, CDR2 SQIVND (reference sequence). With 4 bases removed from V and 0 bases from J, the gap between germline ends came to 12 bases. This TCR derives from a human donor in good health. The chain is built from TRBV19 and TRBJ1-1, with D possibly being TRBD1 (6 bases). The specimen sequenced was T cells isolated from PBMCs. The CDR3 loop is CASSSPDRLNTEAFF. CDR3 bases: TGTGCCAGTAGTAGCCCGGACAGATTGAACACTGAAGCTTTCTTT.